The present TCR beta chain was sequenced within a study of blood T cell repertoires in COVID-19. Study-wide background: There were acute and convalescent COVID-19 samples, and they came from the United States, Italy and Spain.

TCRdb's copy holds only in-frame clones and misses some; the assay was immunoSEQ multiplex PCR. The data show roughly 380,000 clones, more than 85% seen once. Participant ages covered about 18 to 100 years across about two dozen US areas. Membership in each cohort depended on participant-reported clinical history. Trimming pared 4 bases from V and 8 bases from J, leaving 11 bases between. Germline V gene sequence: CDR1 SNHLY, CDR2 FYNNEI. The CDR3 extends over 12 amino acids. Sample: PBMCs or T cells enriched from blood (not recorded which). The sequence derives from a woman aged 25-40 years who had recovered from COVID-19. The V and J genes are TRBV2 and TRBJ1-2; D uncertain. Here the CDR3 DNA reads TGTGCCAGCAGTGTTCAGAGACAAGGCTACACCTTC. This gives the protein CASSVQRQGYTF.